Below are 23 T cell receptor beta chains sequenced from a single sample in a study of blood T cells in healthy people across ages. Through a sample-barcoded 5' primer and a J-beta primer mix, a second PCR was run for roughly 6 to 11 cycles. Each CDR3 protein is one row after TCRdb ran MiXCR on the 5' RACE reads. Among 1.4 million to 1.5 million distinct CDR3 sequences, approximately 40% were seen once, and the ten largest hold 7.9%. Sequences were obtained from blood. All receptors derive from a woman aged 18-29 years in good health.

The chain carries TRBV5-1 and TRBJ2-5; tentatively, D is TRBD1 or TRBD2 (5 bases each). This CDR3 region has 16 residues. The ends were cut back, 0 bases at V and 1 base at J, with 13 bases in the middle. Germline-derived CDR1 and CDR2 are SGHRS and YFSETQ. The CDR3, as DNA: TGCGCCAGCAGCTTGGGAGGGGCAGTCTCCCAAGAGACCCAGTACTTC. It is translated as CASSLGGAVSQETQYF. The full variable domain, in which reference TRBV5-1 and TRBJ2-5 provide the parts outside the CDR3, is KAGVTQTPRYLIKTRGQQVTLSCSPISGHRSVSWYQQTPGQGLQFLFEYFSETQRNKGNFPGRFSGRQFSNSRSEMNVSTLELGDSALYLCASSLGGAVSQETQYFGPGTRLLVL.

The rearrangement joins TRBV27 to TRBJ2-3; TRBD2 matches at 12 bases. Losses at the gene ends were 6 bases for V and 6 bases for J; bases not matched to a gene: 7. Germline V CDR1 and CDR2: MNHEY, SMNVEV (reference sequence). This CDR3 contains 15 residues. CDR3 sequence (DNA): TGTGCCAGCAGCCTAGCGGGGGGGTCTTACGATACGCAGTATTTT. Amino acid sequence: CASSLAGGSYDTQYF.

The chain carries TRBV5-1 and TRBJ2-7, with TRBD1 matching 7 bases. The DNA end lines up better with TRBJ2-1; the J call may be wrong. This CDR3 has 15 residues. In germline, CDR1 is SGHRS, CDR2 YFSETQ. Here the CDR3 DNA reads TGCGCCAGCAGATCGACAGGGTTTCTTTCCTACGAGCAGTTCTTC. Translated, it gives CASRSTGFLSYEQFF.

This chain uses TRBV20-1 with TRBJ2-1; D might be TRBD1 or TRBD2, each matching 5 bases. V shed 3 bases and J shed 0 bases, with 12 bases lying between them. Germline values: CDR1 DFQATT, CDR2 SNEGSKA (reference sequence). This CDR3 region has 15 residues. DNA for the CDR3: TGCAGTGCTAGCCGGGACGGAAGCTCCTACAATGAGCAGTTCTTC. Its translation: CSASRDGSSYNEQFF.

This clonotype was detected only a few times. The chain employs TRBV5-5 and TRBJ2-2, with 11 bases aligning to TRBD2. The V gene's germline CDR1 is SGHKS and CDR2 YYEKEE (reference sequence). The length of the CDR3 is 18 residues. Trimming at V came to 0 bases and at J to 0 bases, leaving 4 bases not matched to a gene. CDR3 amino acids: CASSLDPSGRTNTGELFF. DNA for the CDR3: TGTGCCAGCAGCTTGGACCCTAGCGGGAGGACGAACACCGGGGAGCTGTTTTTT.

The V and J genes are TRBV2 and TRBJ2-3; D possibly corresponds to TRBD1 (5 bases). V lost 7 bases, J lost 1 base, and 15 bases lay in between. The CDR3 contains 15 residues. Germline V gene sequence: CDR1 SNHLY, CDR2 FYNNEI. DNA for the CDR3: TGTGCCAGCATCCCAGGACAATCGGGCACAGATACGCAGTATTTT. Protein: CASIPGQSGTDTQYF.

The J gene is TRBJ1-4, the V gene TRBV4-1; possible D gene TRBD1, 5 bases. The V end lost 0 bases, the J end lost 5 bases, and 13 bases lay between the germline ends. This CDR3 spans 16 amino acids. The germline V gene has CDR1 MGHRA and CDR2 YSYEKL. CDR3 sequence: CASSQDGTGRNEKLFF. As DNA, the CDR3 is TGCGCCAGCAGCCAAGATGGGACCGGGCGGAATGAAAAACTGTTTTTT.

A note on this clonotype: A read error is possible here, since a much larger clone lies one base away. CDR3 nucleotide sequence: TGCAGCGTTAAAGACCGGGACAACTCCTACGAGCAGTACTTC. Protein product: CSVKDRDNSYEQYF. The rearrangement joins TRBV29-1 to TRBJ2-7; D perhaps matches TRBD1 (6 bases). This CDR3 comprises 14 residues. CDR1 is SQVTM, CDR2 ANQGSEA, per germline.

The V gene is TRBV20-1, the J gene TRBJ1-6, with D unclear. This CDR3 is 15 amino acids long. Germline-derived CDR1 and CDR2 are DFQATT and SNEGSKA (reference sequence). Trimming pared 5 bases from V and 0 bases from J, leaving 11 bases between. CDR3 nucleotide sequence: TGCAGTGCTGGCGAAGGGAGCTCCTATAATTCACCCCTCCACTTT. Protein: CSAGEGSSYNSPLHF.

This clonotype was detected ten times or more. The chain employs TRBV7-2 and TRBJ1-2; D may be TRBD1 (5 bases). Germline lookup yields CDR1 SGHTA and CDR2 FQGNSA. V lost 2 bases and J 6 bases, leaving 10 bases between the germline ends. The CDR3 is made up of 13 amino acids. The CDR3 is CASSLTREHGYTF. For the CDR3, the DNA is TGTGCCAGCAGCTTAACCAGGGAACATGGCTACACCTTC.

This clonotype came up a few times. V is TRBV6-2 or TRBV6-3 and J is TRBJ2-5; no definite D call. The J call may be incorrect, as the DNA end agrees better with TRBJ2-7. The CDR3 contains 12 residues. Germline values: CDR1 MNHEY, CDR2 SVGEGT. Written as DNA, the CDR3 is TGTGCCAGCAGTTACTTGTCCCACGAGCAGTACTTC. Translation: CASSYLSHEQYF.

The chain uses TRBV10-3 and TRBJ2-7; D gene uncertain. Deletions cut 0 bases from V and 0 bases from J, with 9 bases between. The CDR3 totals 15 residues. Per the germline V gene, CDR1 is ENHRY and CDR2 is SYGVKD. The DNA of the CDR3 is TGTGCCATCAGTGAGTCGGTAGGATTCTCCTACGAGCAGTACTTC. Amino acid sequence: CAISESVGFSYEQYF.

The rearrangement joins TRBV10-3 to TRBJ2-7; 9 bases match TRBD2. CDR3 size: 15 residues. The J segment lost 2 bases and the V segment lost 2 bases, leaving 4 bases of the junction unmatched. Germline V CDR1 and CDR2: ENHRY, SYGVKD. This CDR3 reads CAISERSGGAYEQYF. In DNA, the CDR3 is TGTGCCATCAGTGAGCGTAGCGGGGGAGCCTACGAGCAGTACTTC.

The chain links TRBV7-2 to TRBJ1-5; no firm D call. The CDR3 extends over 15 amino acids. CDR1 SGHTA and CDR2 FQGNSA come from the germline V gene. V dropped 1 base and J dropped 4 bases, with 11 bases sitting between them. The CDR3 spells CASSLDTAGNQPQHF. The CDR3 nucleotides read TGTGCCAGCAGCTTAGATACGGCAGGTAATCAGCCCCAGCATTTT.

The CDR3 DNA is TGTGCCAGCAGTTTTGGTAAGCCCCAGCATTTT. Its translation is CASSFGKPQHF. This rearrangement joins TRBV12-3 or TRBV12-4 to TRBJ1-5; the D is unclear. Trimming shortened V by 3 bases and J by 8 bases, and 5 bases separated the two germline ends. The CDR3 has 11 amino acids.

The chain carries TRBV7-7 and TRBJ2-1, with D hard to call. The J call is in doubt because the DNA end fits TRBJ2-7 better. The CDR3 is made up of 17 amino acids. Germline V lookup: CDR1 SSHAT, CDR2 FNYEAQ (reference sequence). For the CDR3, the DNA is TGTGCCAGCAGCTTAGTCCGCCACCGAAGCTCCTACAATGAGCAGTACTTC. This translates into CASSLVRHRSSYNEQYF.

This clonotype was detected a few times. This chain links TRBV6-1 with TRBJ2-3, with D uncertain. There are 13 residues in the CDR3. V lost 2 bases and J 7 bases, leaving 10 bases between the germline ends. Germline CDR1 is MNHNS and CDR2 is SASEGT. For the CDR3, the DNA is TGTGCCAGCAGTGAATTACAGCTCAATACGCAGTATTTT. Protein product: CASSELQLNTQYF.

This chain connects TRBV29-1 to TRBJ2-7; 7 bases match TRBD2. Germline CDR1 and CDR2: SQVTM and ANQGSEA. This CDR3 region has 16 residues. V was pared by 1 base and J by 4 bases, with 13 bases of the junction left unmatched. This chain's CDR3 is CSVEVWGGVSNYEQYF. CDR3 bases: TGCAGCGTTGAAGTTTGGGGGGGGGTTTCCAATTACGAGCAGTACTTC.

In this sample, this clonotype turned up a few times. The CDR3 DNA reads TGCAGTGCTAGTTTTGGCCAGGGCCGGGGCAAAAACATTCAGTACTTC. Translated: CSASFGQGRGKNIQYF. V is TRBV20-1 and J is TRBJ2-4; D might be TRBD1 or TRBD2, each matching 5 bases. V was cut by 3 bases and J by 3 bases, with 18 bases left in between. CDR3 length equals 16 residues. Germline lookup yields CDR1 DFQATT and CDR2 SNEGSKA (reference sequence).

The chain recombines TRBV6-5 with TRBJ2-2; D assignment may be TRBD1 or TRBD2 (5 bases each). The V gene's germline CDR1 is MNHEY and CDR2 SVGAGI. V shed 5 bases and J shed 5 bases, with 9 bases lying between them. The CDR3 covers 13 residues. DNA of the CDR3: TGTGCCAGCAGTCGGGACGGGACCGGGGAGCTGTTTTTT. Its protein product is CASSRDGTGELFF.

The chain uses TRBV3-1 and TRBJ2-3, with 8 bases aligning to TRBD1. The trim removed 2 bases at V and 5 bases at J, leaving 3 bases unmatched. CDR1 is LGHDT and CDR2 is YNNKEL in the germline V gene (reference sequence). The CDR3 contains 14 residues. The CDR3 coding sequence is TGTGCCAGCAGCCAACAGGGGACAGGAGATACGCAGTATTTT. Translating gives CASSQQGTGDTQYF.

J is TRBJ2-5 and V is TRBV7-2, with no clear D. The ends were cut back, 5 bases at V and 4 bases at J, with 11 bases in the middle. CDR1 and CDR2 (germline): SGHTA, FQGNSA. CDR3 length equals 13 residues. The CDR3 loop is CASSVLGPETQYF. CDR3 nucleotide sequence: TGTGCCAGCAGCGTGCTTGGGCCAGAGACCCAGTACTTC.

This clonotype was detected a few times. The rearrangement uses TRBV20-1 and TRBJ2-7, with TRBD2 identical over 12 bases. V gave up 5 bases and J gave up 5 bases; unmatched junction bases: 7. The CDR3 is 14 residues long. Germline CDR1 and CDR2: DFQATT and SNEGSKA (reference sequence). The CDR3 sequence is CSAPLAGGPDEQYF. The CDR3 DNA reads TGCAGTGCTCCTCTAGCGGGAGGGCCCGACGAGCAGTACTTC.